Listed here is a single T cell receptor (beta chain). J was trimmed by 5 bases and V by 4 bases; bases with no gene match: 7. The CDR3 totals 13 residues. Germline values: CDR1 DFQATT, CDR2 SNEGSKA (reference sequence). The data are from a study of CD8 T cells in Susac syndrome. Study-level information: Patients with Susac syndrome had blood drawn and were at that point therapy-naive, on corticosteroids, or on intravenous immunoglobulin alone.

RNA totalling about 0.45 to 1 ug underwent reverse transcription with random hexamers. TCRdb re-derived calls from the immunoSEQ multiplex PCR reads in MiXCR, one entry per CDR3 protein. The sample yields about 140,000 distinct CDR3 sequences, 95% seen once. The receptor was isolated from a human donor with Susac syndrome. The rearrangement uses TRBV20-1 and TRBJ1-1; 7 bases are a match to TRBD1. Sequencing input: CD4+ T cells from PBMCs. The CDR3 DNA sequence: TGCAGTGCTACAATAGGGGGCGGGACTGAAGCTTTCTTT. Protein product: CSATIGGGTEAFF.